The 27 T cell receptor beta chains in this list originate from one sample, sequenced in a study of T-cell memory formation after mild COVID-19. TCRdb processed the 5' RACE reads anew with MiXCR; each CDR3 protein has one entry. Of 250,000 or so distinct CDR3 sequences listed, about a sixth were seen once; the top ten hold under 30%. Material for sequencing was PBMCs or a T cell subset sorted from them (not recorded which). The receptors here all came from a man younger than 30 who had mild COVID-19 (a few samples of this study predate the infection). Cell type and time point are not known.

This clonotype was seen more than once but under ten times. The rearrangement joins TRBV5-5 to TRBJ2-2; D unresolved. Germline V gene lookup returns CDR1 SGHKS and CDR2 YYEKEE (reference sequence). The CDR3 loop spans 11 amino acids. V shed 0 bases and J shed 8 bases, with 2 bases lying between them. The CDR3 region has the DNA TGTGCCAGCAGCTTGGAAGGGGAGCTGTTTTTT. Translating it yields CASSLEGELFF.

This clonotype has just a few counts. This chain links TRBV5-1 with TRBJ1-4; no clear D. The CDR3 is 13 residues long. The germline V gene has CDR1 SGHRS and CDR2 YFSETQ. V was shortened by 4 bases and J by 5 bases, with 9 bases between the two germline ends. The CDR3 DNA sequence: TGCGCCAGCAGCGACTTTACGAATGAAAAACTGTTTTTT. It encodes CASSDFTNEKLFF.

This clonotype was observed a few times. This chain joins TRBV3-1 and TRBJ2-1; D gene uncertain. The CDR3 consists of 13 residues. Germline CDR1 reads LGHDT; CDR2 reads YNNKEL (reference sequence). V lost 1 base and J 6 bases, leaving 7 bases between the germline ends. As DNA, the CDR3 is TGTGCCAGCAGCCAAGTAGGAGTCAATGAGCAGTTCTTC. This codes for CASSQVGVNEQFF.

This clonotype has more than one count but fewer than ten. V and J are TRBV20-1 and TRBJ1-2, with TRBD1 as a possible D gene (5 bases). Trimming stripped 3 bases from V and 3 bases from J, with 11 bases between. The CDR3 runs 13 residues. The germline gives CDR1 DFQATT, CDR2 SNEGSKA (reference sequence). The CDR3 DNA reads as TGCAGTGCTAGTGCCGGGGGTGACTATGGCTACACCTTC. It translates to CSASAGGDYGYTF.

V usage is TRBV5-6 and J usage is TRBJ1-6; D unclear. This CDR3 is built from 12 residues. The germline V gene encodes CDR1 SGHDT and CDR2 YYEEEE. The V end lost 4 bases, the J end lost 10 bases, and 9 bases lay between the germline ends. CDR3 residues: CASSPFGSPLHF. DNA for the CDR3: TGTGCCAGCAGCCCTTTTGGCTCACCCCTCCACTTT.

Only a few counts were recorded for this clonotype. The V call is TRBV6-5, the J call TRBJ2-7, with TRBD1 identical over 9 bases. The trim removed 2 bases at V and 6 bases at J, leaving 2 bases unmatched. This CDR3 is built from 13 residues. CDR1 is MNHEY and CDR2 is SVGAGI in the germline V gene. The CDR3 region is CASSYKQGAEQYF. CDR3 DNA sequence: TGTGCCAGCAGTTACAAACAGGGGGCCGAGCAGTACTTC.

The sample holds a few counts of this clonotype. This chain links TRBV29-1 with TRBJ1-1; 9 bases match TRBD1. The germline V gene encodes CDR1 SQVTM and CDR2 ANQGSEA. CDR3 length: 15 residues. Trimming removed 7 bases from V and 1 base from J; junction bases left unmatched: 10. CDR3 loop: CSAAPGTGTNTEAFF. The CDR3 DNA reads TGCAGCGCCGCACCCGGGACAGGGACGAACACTGAAGCTTTCTTT.

The rearrangement uses TRBV7-3 and TRBJ2-5; perhaps TRBD1 as D (7 bases). Trimming removed 2 bases from V and 2 bases from J, with 21 bases in between. This CDR3 contains 18 residues. From germline, CDR1 is SGHTA and CDR2 FQGTGA. CDR3 sequence (DNA): TGTGCCAGCAGCTTACGATCGACTGCAGGGGGAGGTCAAGAGACCCAGTACTTC. Its protein is CASSLRSTAGGGQETQYF.

The table lists this clonotype with a few counts. The chain employs TRBV20-1 and TRBJ2-3, with TRBD2 as a possible D gene (6 bases). CDR1 is DFQATT, CDR2 SNEGSKA, per germline (reference sequence). CDR3 length: 11 residues. V was pared by 6 bases and J by 12 bases, with 16 bases between. The CDR3 is CSARRGVAQYF. CDR3 sequence (DNA): TGCAGTGCCAGACGCGGGGTAGCTCAGTATTTT.

This sequence joins TRBV3-1 and TRBJ2-2, with 9 bases aligning to TRBD1. The CDR3 consists of 16 residues. Germline values: CDR1 LGHDT, CDR2 YNNKEL (reference sequence). Unmatched junction bases numbered 9, after V lost 6 bases and J lost 4 bases. The CDR3: CASSHTGTGITGELFF. The CDR3 nucleotides read TGTGCCAGCAGTCACACCGGGACAGGGATCACCGGGGAGCTGTTTTTT.

This chain connects TRBV5-4 to TRBJ2-1; D may be TRBD2 (5 bases). Trimming shortened V by 0 bases and J by 5 bases, and 12 bases separated the two germline ends. Germline V lookup: CDR1 SGHNT, CDR2 YYREEE (reference sequence). CDR3 length: 15 amino acids. As DNA, the CDR3 is TGTGCCAGCAGCTTGGAACCCACCGGGGACAATGAGCAGTTCTTC. This codes for CASSLEPTGDNEQFF.

In its sample, this clonotype was seen a few times. The V and J genes are TRBV28 and TRBJ2-7; D may correspond to TRBD1 or TRBD2 (5 bases each). V dropped 3 bases and J dropped 3 bases, with 12 bases sitting between them. The length of the CDR3 is 14 residues. Germline V CDR1 and CDR2: MDHEN, SYDVKM. The CDR3: CASSFRGTHYEQYV. CDR3 nucleotides: TGTGCCAGCAGTTTCCGGGGCACCCACTACGAGCAGTACGTC.

The chain is built from TRBV19 and TRBJ1-1, with TRBD1 as a possible D gene (5 bases). Trimming stripped 7 bases from V and 3 bases from J, with 12 bases between. This CDR3 has 13 amino acids. The germline CDR1 and CDR2 sequences are LNHDA and SQIVND (reference sequence). The CDR3 region is CASTGEYHTEAFF. CDR3 bases: TGTGCCAGTACGGGGGAATATCACACTGAAGCTTTCTTT.

This clonotype was picked up a small number of times. The chain links TRBV11-2 to TRBJ2-1; tentative D call: TRBD2 (6 bases). CDR1 SGHAT and CDR2 FQNNGV come from the germline V gene. With 2 bases removed from V and 10 bases from J, the gap between germline ends came to 18 bases. CDR3 length equals 15 residues. CDR3 coding DNA: TGTGCCAGCAGCTTAATGGCGGGACTGGCCTGGGAGCAGTTCTTC. Its protein is CASSLMAGLAWEQFF.

This clonotype was observed at least ten times. The V and J genes are TRBV5-1 and TRBJ1-2; 7 bases match TRBD1. The CDR3 extends over 14 amino acids. The ends lost 5 bases at V and 0 bases at J; junction bases unmatched: 4. CDR1 is SGHRS, CDR2 YFSETQ, per germline. The CDR3 nucleotides read TGCGCCAGCAGTGGGACAGCAGCTAACTATGGCTACACCTTC. Translated: CASSGTAANYGYTF.

This clonotype was detected a few times. The chain carries TRBV27 and TRBJ2-1, with D tentatively TRBD2 (5 bases). Trimming removed 8 bases at V and 8 bases at J, with 10 bases between. The CDR3 consists of 11 residues. Looked up from germline, CDR1 is MNHEY and CDR2 is SMNVEV (reference sequence). The CDR3 DNA is TGTGCCAGCGGCGCGGGCCATGAGCAGTTCTTC. It specifies CASGAGHEQFF.

This clonotype occurred a few times. The J gene is TRBJ1-1, the V gene TRBV6-6; TRBD1 might be the D (6 bases). Trimming stripped 2 bases from V and 1 base from J, with 11 bases between. The germline V gene has CDR1 MNHNY and CDR2 SVGAGI (reference sequence). The CDR3 has 15 residues. CDR3 DNA sequence: TGTGCCAGCAGTTACGCAGGACAGCGGAACACTGAAGCTTTCTTT. Encoded protein: CASSYAGQRNTEAFF.

The CDR3 protein is CASSLATGGSTGELFF. The CDR3 DNA sequence: TGTGCCAGCAGCTTGGCGACAGGGGGTAGCACCGGGGAGCTGTTTTTT. The chain carries TRBV5-5 and TRBJ2-2, with 9 nucleotides matching TRBD1. V gave up 0 bases and J gave up 4 bases; unmatched junction bases: 4. CDR3 size: 16 residues. CDR1 is SGHKS, CDR2 YYEKEE, per germline (reference sequence).

This clonotype has just a few counts. CDR3 sequence (DNA): TGTGCCAGCAGCTTATCCCCCAGAATATCCCTCACAGATACGCAGTATTTT. Its translation is CASSLSPRISLTDTQYF. The chain joins TRBV11-2 to TRBJ2-3; no clear D gene. The CDR3 contains 17 residues. Germline lookup yields CDR1 SGHAT and CDR2 FQNNGV. The V gene lost 2 bases and the J gene lost 2 bases, with 17 bases spanning the gap.

The rearrangement joins TRBV7-8 to TRBJ1-1; D unclear. The germline CDR1 and CDR2 sequences are SGHVS and FQNEAQ. The CDR3 length is 16 residues. Trimming shortened V by 7 bases and J by 6 bases, and 24 bases separated the two germline ends. CDR3 coding DNA: TGTGCCAGCACCCCGGGGAGGAGAGGTCCGATCGCTGAAGCTTTCTTT. It translates to CASTPGRRGPIAEAFF.

This clonotype was counted many times. V usage is TRBV5-1 and J usage is TRBJ2-3; 9 positions match TRBD2. CDR3 length: 16 residues. The J segment lost 2 bases and the V segment lost 0 bases, leaving 4 bases of the junction unmatched. Per the germline V gene, CDR1 is SGHRS and CDR2 is YFSETQ. In DNA form, the CDR3 reads TGCGCCAGCAGCTTGGACCCTAGCGGGAACACAGATACGCAGTATTTT. Protein product: CASSLDPSGNTDTQYF.

The V gene is TRBV10-3, the J gene TRBJ2-3, with D tentatively TRBD1 (6 bases). Trimming pared 6 bases from V and 0 bases from J, leaving 13 bases between. This CDR3 spans 15 amino acids. The germline CDR1 and CDR2 sequences are ENHRY and SYGVKD. The CDR3 sequence is CAISIQGSSTDTQYF. The CDR3 DNA reads as TGTGCCATCAGCATACAGGGATCTAGCACAGATACGCAGTATTTT.

This clonotype was counted between two and nine times. This rearrangement joins TRBV4-1 to TRBJ2-4, with D unclear. The CDR3 is made up of 16 amino acids. The germline V gene has CDR1 MGHRA and CDR2 YSYEKL. V was clipped by 4 bases and J by 3 bases, with 16 bases between them. CDR3 amino acids: CASSRLLEPLKNIQYF. The CDR3, as DNA: TGCGCCAGCAGCCGCCTCCTCGAACCTCTCAAAAACATTCAGTACTTC.

This clonotype has a handful of counts. The CDR3 here is CASSRTVTDTEAFF. CDR3 nucleotide sequence: TGCGCCAGCTCTCGGACGGTGACGGACACTGAAGCTTTCTTT. The chain uses TRBV4-1 and TRBJ1-1, with no clear D. This CDR3 spans 14 amino acids. Germline-derived CDR1 and CDR2 are MGHRA and YSYEKL. Trimming took off 8 bases at V and 3 bases at J, with 16 bases between the two ends.

The chain employs TRBV5-1 and TRBJ1-5; no definite D call. The germline V and J ends were trimmed by 3 bases and 4 bases, with 8 bases remaining between them. Germline V gene data show CDR1 as SGHRS and CDR2 as YFSETQ. This CDR3 has 13 amino acids. Written as DNA, the CDR3 is TGCGCCAGCAGCTCAACCCCTAATCAGCCCCAGCATTTT. This sequence encodes CASSSTPNQPQHF.

A few counts support this clonotype. The chain joins TRBV5-1 to TRBJ2-1, with D hard to call. V dropped 0 bases and J dropped 3 bases, with 10 bases sitting between them. This CDR3 comprises 15 residues. Germline V gene sequence: CDR1 SGHRS, CDR2 YFSETQ. The CDR3 sequence is CASSLDGRFYNEQFF. For the CDR3, the DNA is TGCGCCAGCAGCTTGGACGGGCGCTTCTACAATGAGCAGTTCTTC.

Remarks on this clonotype: Compared with germline, one end of the junction differs, possibly owing to a read error. The chain joins TRBV29-1 to TRBJ2-3; tentative D call: TRBD1 (5 bases). There are 9 residues in the CDR3. The germline gives CDR1 SQVTM, CDR2 ANQGSEA. The CDR3 DNA reads TGCAGCGTTGACCCCCAGGGAAGGTTT. Residues: CSVDPQGRF.